This T cell receptor beta chain was sequenced during a study of beta chain features in type 1 diabetes. General study findings and limits: For type 1 diabetes patients, VDJ junctions showed fewer insertions and more deletions. All four CD4+ subsets from Type 1 diabetes patients carried moderately but significantly shorter TCRB CDR3s.

This clone was seen ten or more times. Its specificity is unknown. Germline assignment: CDR1 SGHRS and CDR2 YFSETQ. With 4 bases clipped from V and 3 bases from J, the junction kept 4 bases outside the gene matches. This CDR3 region has 14 residues. Investigators reverse transcribed all isolated RNA, so they sequenced expressed TCRB transcripts. The assay was immunoSEQ multiplex PCR, and TCRdb's table has in-frame clones only and misses some. The sample contains 400,000 or so clones, around 9.6% of which appear only once. Each of the CD4+ naive, central memory, regulatory and stem cell-like memory populations was sorted via CD45RO/CCR7/CD25/CD127/CD95/CD27.

Material for sequencing was central memory CD4+ T cells from blood. This receptor was identified in a man between 25 and 39 years old with type 1 diabetes. This rearrangement joins TRBV5-1 to TRBJ1-1, with 9 bases matching TRBD1. As DNA, the CDR3 is TGCGCCAGCAGCCAACAGGGGGCCGACACTGAAGCTTTCTTT. Protein sequence: CASSQQGADTEAFF.